This T cell receptor beta chain is from a study of vaccination effects on CD4 cells after COVID-19. V was pared by 1 base and J by 4 bases, with 5 bases of the junction left unmatched. CDR1 and CDR2 (germline): LGHNA, YSLEER. The CDR3 sequence is 16 residues long. Turning to this clone: Antigen unknown.

Sequencing was performed with immunoSEQ multiplex PCR; in TCRdb, only in-frame clones are kept and a portion is missing. The table shows 50,000 to 75,000 clones, with 81% occurring only once. ViraFEST assay sequencing came after antigen-specific CD4+ T cells were expanded with viral peptide pools. The authors isolated CD4+ T cells after 10 days of culture. The healthy vaccine recipients, who had no prior SARS-CoV-2 infection, showed negative nucleocapsid antibodies. This material consisted of CD4+ T cells from PBMCs cultured with HCoV-229E spike peptides, taken before COVID-19 vaccination. The chain is built from TRBV4-3 and TRBJ1-1; 11 bases map to TRBD1. The source of this sequence is a human donor who received a COVID-19 vaccine. DNA of the CDR3: TGCGCCAGCAGCCAAGTAACGGGACAGGGGGTCACTGAAGCTTTCTTT. Translating it yields CASSQVTGQGVTEAFF.